The 9 T cell receptor beta chains below come from one sample, sequenced in a study of blood T cell repertoires in COVID-19 (TCRdb year 2020). Library preparation was by the immunoSEQ multiplex PCR assay. TCRdb mirrors the immuneACCESS table, restricted to in-frame sequences. Some clones are absent from its copies; in checked studies, under half trace to an unresolved V gene, and the reason for the others is unknown. In this sample the table shows 95,000 or so clones, roughly 80% of which occur a single time. The ten most abundant clones make up around 27% of the sample. Sequenced: peripheral blood. The receptors shown here come from an elderly man with active or convalescent COVID-19.

This chain uses TRBV11-1 with TRBJ1-1; D uncertain. The ends were cut back, 5 bases at V and 0 bases at J, with 7 bases in the middle. The CDR3 totals 13 residues. CDR1 and CDR2 (germline): SGHAT, FQDESV (reference sequence). The CDR3 spells CASSLQLNTEAFF. Written as DNA, the CDR3 is TGTGCCAGCAGCCTACAGCTGAACACTGAAGCTTTCTTT.

This rearrangement joins TRBV11-2 to TRBJ2-1; 7 nucleotides agree with TRBD2. CDR3 length: 14 amino acids. Trimming took 4 bases from V and 7 from J; bases not matched to a gene: 7. Germline CDR1 SGHAT, CDR2 FQNNGV. The DNA of the CDR3 is TGTGCCAGCAGCTGGGCGGGGGTTGGTAATGAGCAGTTCTTC. Its translation: CASSWAGVGNEQFF.

V is TRBV13 and J is TRBJ2-6, with TRBD1 matching 9 bases. The CDR3 loop spans 18 amino acids. With V trimmed by 2 bases and J by 1 base, 6 bases remained unmatched. In germline, CDR1 is PRHDT, CDR2 FYEKMQ (reference sequence). This CDR3 reads CASSLNRGLLSGANVLTF. CDR3 DNA: TGTGCCAGCAGCTTAAACAGGGGGCTCCTTTCTGGGGCCAACGTCCTGACTTTC.

V and J are TRBV19 and TRBJ1-2; D unclear. This CDR3 is 12 amino acids long. Trimming cost V 6 bases and J 7 bases, with 12 bases left between them. In germline, CDR1 is LNHDA, CDR2 SQIVND (reference sequence). The CDR3 region has the DNA TGTGCCAGTAGACTCCCCACTGGTGGCTACACCTTC. Translation gives CASRLPTGGYTF.

The V gene is TRBV6-4, the J gene TRBJ1-2; D is unresolved. The CDR3 spans 16 residues. V lost 6 bases to trimming and J lost 4 bases, with 21 bases between them. Germline-derived CDR1 and CDR2 are MRHNA and SNTAGT. CDR3 residues: CASRPPPMDFCYGYTF. The CDR3 DNA sequence: TGTGCCAGCAGGCCCCCCCCAATGGACTTCTGCTATGGCTACACCTTC.

This clone has just one count. This sequence joins TRBV3-1 (or the pseudogene TRBV3-2) and TRBJ1-6, with a possible D match to TRBD1 (5 bases). The CDR3 length is 15 residues. Germline V gene data show CDR1 as LGHDT and CDR2 as YNNKEL (reference sequence). Between the trimmed V and J ends, which lost 4 bases and 4 bases, there was a span of 11 bases. In DNA form, the CDR3 reads TGTGCCAGCAGCCCTCGGGAGGGGTATAATTCACCCCTCCACTTT. This translates into CASSPREGYNSPLHF.

The chain uses TRBV6-6 and TRBJ1-4, with D uncertain. V lost 6 bases and J lost 8, with 13 bases in between. This CDR3 region has 13 residues. Germline CDR1 and CDR2: MNHNY and SVGAGI (reference sequence). CDR3 amino acids: CASSEANGEKLFF. CDR3 nucleotides: TGTGCCAGCAGCGAGGCGAACGGGGAAAAACTGTTTTTT.

The table lists this clone with a count of one. V is TRBV27 and J is TRBJ1-1; 9 bases align to TRBD1. Germline V gives CDR1 MNHEY, CDR2 SMNVEV (reference sequence). Trimming at V came to 3 bases and at J to 8 bases, leaving 7 bases not matched to a gene. This CDR3 comprises 14 residues. CDR3 sequence: CASSFNLGTGEAFF. DNA for the CDR3: TGTGCCAGCAGTTTCAACCTCGGGACAGGGGAAGCTTTCTTT.

The V gene is TRBV3-1 (or the pseudogene TRBV3-2), the J gene TRBJ2-3; TRBD2 matches 10 bases. The CDR3 is made up of 18 amino acids. CDR1 is LGHDT and CDR2 is YNNKEL in the germline V gene (reference sequence). The V and J ends lost 3 bases and 2 bases, in that order; junction bases with no gene match: 11. The CDR3 loop is CASSQGSLAGGYTDTQYF. The CDR3 DNA sequence: TGTGCCAGCAGCCAGGGGTCCTTAGCGGGGGGCTACACAGATACGCAGTATTTT.